This is a list of T cell receptor beta chains from one sample in a study of T cells after yellow fever vaccination. Each CDR3 protein gets one entry after TCRdb re-called the 5' RACE reads with MiXCR. The sample holds about 250,000 distinct CDR3 sequences, around 3.5% seen once. Sample: PBMCs, taken 15 days after the yellow fever booster vaccination. The receptors come from a man aged 18 to 29 who received the YFV17D yellow fever vaccine. Both conserved end residues are part of each CDR3. The D gene is left open where the match is weak. Size is stated for part of the rows, as once, few or many counts, or as a class when the clone is expanded.

CSATKQGRLETQYF	TGCAGTGCAACCAAACAGGGAAGGTTAGAGACCCAGTACTTC	.	TRBJ2-5	TRBV20-1	many
CASSHPGTSGSYEQYF	TGTGCCAGCAGCCACCCCGGGACTAGCGGTTCCTACGAGCAGTACTTC	TRBD2	TRBJ2-7	TRBV7-6	many
CASSSQRGADTGELFF	TGTGCCAGCAGCTCCCAGCGGGGCGCGGACACCGGGGAGCTGTTTTTT	TRBD2	TRBJ2-2	TRBV7-9	many
CSASPSGGPSGETQYF	TGCAGTGCTAGCCCTAGCGGGGGGCCGAGCGGGGAGACCCAGTACTTC	TRBD2	TRBJ2-5	TRBV20-1	many
CASSWRTTQETQYF	TGTGCCAGCAGCTGGAGGACCACCCAAGAGACCCAGTACTTC	.	TRBJ2-5	TRBV11-2	many
CASSHEVAGGPETQYF	TGTGCCAGCAGCCATGAAGTAGCGGGGGGGCCGGAGACCCAGTACTTC	TRBD2	TRBJ2-5	TRBV4-2	.
CASKNIPSGTRGPDTQYF	TGTGCCAGCAAAAATATACCCTCCGGGACCCGGGGGCCAGATACGCAGTATTTT	.	TRBJ2-3	TRBV21-1	many
CASSLGRGSVQPQHF	TGTGCCAGCAGCTTGGGCCGGGGATCTGTGCAGCCCCAGCATTTT	.	TRBJ1-5	TRBV5-6	many
CAISEVDRGLNEQFF	TGTGCCATCAGTGAAGTGGACAGGGGGCTCAATGAGCAGTTCTTC	TRBD1	TRBJ2-1	TRBV10-3	many
CASSLGGGYSYNEQFF	TGTGCCAGCAGCTTGGGCGGGGGCTACTCCTACAATGAGCAGTTCTTC	.	TRBJ2-1	TRBV7-9	many
CASSLVRGENTEAFF	TGCGCCAGCAGCTTGGTTCGGGGCGAGAACACTGAAGCTTTCTTT	.	TRBJ1-1	TRBV5-1	many
CASSQLRGTQYF	TGCGCCAGCAGCCAACTCAGAGGGACCCAGTACTTC	.	TRBJ2-5	TRBV4-1	many
CASSELGPSGEQFF	TGTGCCAGCAGTGAACTAGGTCCGTCCGGTGAGCAGTTCTTC	.	TRBJ2-1	TRBV25-1	many
CSVGTQQETQYF	TGCAGCGTCGGGACACAGCAAGAGACCCAGTACTTC	.	TRBJ2-5	TRBV29-1	many
CSASFQYNEQFF	TGCAGTGCTAGCTTTCAATACAATGAGCAGTTCTTC	.	TRBJ2-1	TRBV20-1	many
CASSEGDSLTDTQYF	TGTGCCAGCAGTGAGGGGGACAGCCTCACAGATACGCAGTATTTT	TRBD1	TRBJ2-3	TRBV2	many
CASPKAGYDNEKLFF	TGTGCCAGTCCGAAGGCGGGGTATGATAATGAAAAACTGTTTTTT	.	TRBJ1-4	TRBV18	many
CASKRGYEQFF	TGTGCCAGCAAAAGAGGTTATGAGCAGTTCTTC	.	TRBJ2-1	TRBV7-9	many
CASSQDQKNTQYF	TGCGCCAGCAGCCAAGATCAAAAGAACACGCAGTATTTT	.	TRBJ2-3	TRBV4-3	few
CASSYSAGTSTDTQYF	TGTGCCAGCAGTTACTCTGCCGGGACATCCACAGATACGCAGTATTTT	.	TRBJ2-3	TRBV6-2/TRBV6-3	many
CASSLAAYMGTNNEQFF	TGCGCCAGCAGCTTGGCCGCGTATATGGGGACCAACAATGAGCAGTTCTTC	.	TRBJ2-1	TRBV5-1	.
CSVDGGRNQPQHF	TGCAGCGTTGACGGAGGGCGAAATCAGCCCCAGCATTTT	.	TRBJ1-5	TRBV29-1	many
CASTPREGSDTQYF	TGTGCCAGCACCCCTCGGGAGGGGTCAGATACGCAGTATTTT	TRBD2	TRBJ2-3	TRBV12-3/TRBV12-4	many
CASSVREGAGYGYTF	TGCGCCAGCAGCGTGAGGGAGGGCGCAGGGTATGGCTACACCTTC	.	TRBJ1-2	TRBV5-1	many
CASSPRGPASSYNEQFF	TGTGCCAGCAGCCCCCGCGGGCCGGCCTCCTCCTACAATGAGCAGTTCTTC	.	TRBJ2-1	TRBV7-2	few
CAWSKTGVAGNTIYF	TGTGCCTGGAGTAAAACAGGGGTGGCTGGAAACACCATATATTTT	TRBD1	TRBJ1-3	TRBV30	many
CASSQVGQGAYEQYF	TGCGCCAGCAGCCAAGTAGGACAGGGGGCCTACGAGCAGTACTTC	TRBD1	TRBJ2-7	TRBV4-1	many
CASSLSNDPYEQYF	TGTGCCAGCTCCCTCAGTAATGATCCCTACGAGCAGTACTTC	.	TRBJ2-7	TRBV19	many
CASSYSRRGGMNTEAFF	TGTGCCAGCAGTTATTCCCGTCGAGGGGGAATGAACACTGAAGCTTTCTTT	.	TRBJ1-1	TRBV6-5	many
CASSQDSGYEKLFF	TGCGCCAGCAGCCAAGATTCAGGATACGAAAAACTGTTTTTT	.	TRBJ1-4	TRBV4-3	many
CASSLEPRGLDEKLFF	TGTGCCAGCAGCTTAGAGCCCAGGGGGCTGGATGAAAAACTGTTTTTT	TRBD1	TRBJ1-4	TRBV7-2	many
CSARVGGTSTDTQYF	TGCAGTGCTAGAGTTGGGGGTACTAGCACAGATACGCAGTATTTT	.	TRBJ2-3	TRBV20-1	many
CASSLFTRFGLEQFF	TGTGCCAGCAGCTTATTTACTAGGTTCGGTCTTGAGCAGTTCTTC	.	TRBJ2-1	TRBV7-2	many
CASSMGTALSEQYF	TGTGCCAGCAGCATGGGGACAGCTCTATCCGAGCAGTACTTC	TRBD1	TRBJ2-7	TRBV14	many
CASSFRPPGWDTQYF	TGTGCCAGCAGCTTCAGGCCTCCAGGGTGGGATACGCAGTATTTT	.	TRBJ2-3	TRBV7-2	many
CSAREGGQESYGYTF	TGCAGTGCTAGAGAGGGCGGACAGGAAAGTTATGGCTACACCTTC	TRBD1	TRBJ1-2	TRBV20-1	many
CSVQAGADEQYF	TGCAGCGTTCAAGCGGGGGCGGACGAGCAGTACTTC	TRBD2	TRBJ2-7	TRBV29-1	many
CASSFTQGEETQYF	TGTGCCAGCAGCTTCACGCAGGGCGAAGAGACCCAGTACTTC	.	TRBJ2-5	TRBV5-6	many
CASSQVADENQPQHF	TGCGCCAGCAGCCAAGTAGCGGACGAAAATCAGCCCCAGCATTTT	.	TRBJ1-5	TRBV4-1	many
CASSPLKLSSPLHF	TGCGCCAGCAGCCCTCTTAAGTTATCCTCACCCCTCCACTTT	.	TRBJ1-6	TRBV4-3	many
CASRLRQGGDQPQHF	TGTGCCAGCAGACTTCGACAGGGGGGAGATCAGCCCCAGCATTTT	TRBD1	TRBJ1-5	TRBV6-2/TRBV6-3	many
CASSLEGGGTEAFF	TGCGCCAGCAGCTTGGAAGGGGGCGGCACTGAAGCTTTCTTT	TRBD1	TRBJ1-1	TRBV5-1	many
CASSSGTAGNQPQHF	TGTGCCAGCAGCTCCGGGACAGCAGGGAATCAGCCCCAGCATTTT	TRBD1	TRBJ1-5	TRBV7-9	few
CASSRTGGADEAFF	TGTGCCAGCAGTCGGACAGGGGGCGCGGATGAAGCTTTCTTT	TRBD1	TRBJ1-1	TRBV27	many
CASSRDRAGANVLTF	TGCGCCAGCAGCCGTGACAGGGCTGGGGCCAACGTCCTGACTTTC	TRBD1	TRBJ2-6	TRBV5-1	many
CSARDPYRRNEQFF	TGCAGTGCTAGAGATCCATATCGGCGGAATGAGCAGTTCTTC	.	TRBJ2-1	TRBV20-1	many
CASSENYGYTF	TGTGCCAGCAGTGAGAATTACGGCTACACCTTC	.	TRBJ1-2	TRBV6-6	many
CASSQEFLGQYNEKLFF	TGTGCCAGCAGCCAAGAGTTCCTGGGACAGTATAATGAAAAACTGTTTTTT	TRBD1	TRBJ1-4	TRBV4-2	many
CASTGGAGQETQYF	TGTGCCAGCACCGGGGGGGCAGGACAAGAGACCCAGTACTTC	TRBD2	TRBJ2-5	TRBV7-9	many
CASSYSVGNTGELFF	TGTGCCAGCAGTTACTCGGTAGGGAACACCGGGGAGCTGTTTTTT	.	TRBJ2-2	TRBV6-5	many
CASSYSRQGVETQYF	TGTGCCAGCAGTTACTCGAGACAGGGCGTCGAGACCCAGTACTTC	TRBD1	TRBJ2-5	TRBV6-5	many
CASSQDPLRGSPLHF	TGCGCCAGCAGCCAAGACCCTTTGAGGGGCTCACCCCTCCACTTT	.	TRBJ1-6	TRBV4-3	many
CASSHPGTHQPQHF	TGTGCCAGCAGTCACCCGGGCACCCATCAGCCCCAGCATTTT	.	TRBJ1-5	TRBV6-5	few
CASSGDRGLYNEQFF	TGTGCCAGCAGCGGGGACAGGGGGCTTTACAATGAGCAGTTCTTC	TRBD1	TRBJ2-1	TRBV12-3/TRBV12-4	many
CATSRGLVQETQYF	TGTGCCACCAGCAGAGGGCTAGTCCAAGAGACCCAGTACTTC	.	TRBJ2-5	TRBV15	many
CAISEWAPPRELFF	TGTGCCATCAGTGAGTGGGCCCCTCCGCGGGAGCTGTTTTTT	.	TRBJ2-2	TRBV10-3	many
CASSVGTLDTIYF	TGTGCCAGCAGCGTAGGCACGCTAGACACCATATATTTT	.	TRBJ1-3	TRBV9	many